The rows below give T cell receptor beta chains drawn from one sample of a study of T cells expressing NK-cell markers. TCRdb reanalyzed the 5' RACE reads and collapses them to one entry per CDR3 protein, without DNA. The sample holds roughly 120,000 distinct CDR3 sequences. The sequencing input was blood T cells: a sorted CD56 or NKG2C T cell subset, CD4+ or CD8+ T cells, or bulk PBMC T cells (not recorded which). The source is a woman aged 18 to 75 in good health. Each CDR3 is given with its conserved first and last residue. The order of the fields is V gene, J gene, CDR3 protein.

v_call: TRBV7-8
j_call: TRBJ2-3
cdr3_aa: CASSGEGALTDTQYF

v_call: TRBV12-3/TRBV12-4
j_call: TRBJ2-1
cdr3_aa: CASSFRFGRGNEQFF

v_call: TRBV29-1
j_call: TRBJ1-1
cdr3_aa: CSSRADTEAFF

v_call: TRBV15
j_call: TRBJ2-5
cdr3_aa: CATSRDRGWETQYF

v_call: TRBV12-3/TRBV12-4
j_call: TRBJ1-1
cdr3_aa: CASSWGPRAEAFF

v_call: TRBV6-2/TRBV6-3
j_call: TRBJ1-1
cdr3_aa: CASSYSVIMNTEAFF

v_call: TRBV2
j_call: TRBJ2-3
cdr3_aa: CASSEWGTSGRTDTQYF

v_call: TRBV7-9
j_call: TRBJ2-3
cdr3_aa: CASSLVVREGDTQYF

v_call: TRBV5-1
j_call: TRBJ2-2
cdr3_aa: CASSLSLQGASGELFF

v_call: TRBV28
j_call: TRBJ1-6
cdr3_aa: CASSLVWSRSSYNSPLHF

v_call: TRBV5-1
j_call: TRBJ1-6
cdr3_aa: CASSAGTGDNSPLHF

v_call: TRBV27
j_call: TRBJ2-7
cdr3_aa: CASSPSGSSYEQYF

v_call: TRBV7-9
j_call: TRBJ2-3
cdr3_aa: CASSFSGTSTDTQYF

v_call: TRBV12-3/TRBV12-4
j_call: TRBJ2-2
cdr3_aa: CASTPGLAGGRDTGELFF

v_call: TRBV7-9
j_call: TRBJ1-5
cdr3_aa: CASSTSNQPQHF

v_call: TRBV29-1
j_call: TRBJ2-2
cdr3_aa: CSVVFGTQNTGELFF

v_call: TRBV5-6
j_call: TRBJ2-1
cdr3_aa: CASSLGTTGVGEQFF

v_call: TRBV28
j_call: TRBJ2-7
cdr3_aa: CASSLQSSYEQYF

v_call: TRBV12-3/TRBV12-4
j_call: TRBJ2-3
cdr3_aa: CASSFLADTQYF

v_call: TRBV29-1
j_call: TRBJ2-5
cdr3_aa: CSVEPSGDQETQYF

v_call: TRBV4-3
j_call: TRBJ2-3
cdr3_aa: CASSPRDRGSTDTQYF

v_call: TRBV24-1
j_call: TRBJ2-1
cdr3_aa: CATSDLRELADLFSYNEQFF

v_call: TRBV27
j_call: TRBJ2-1
cdr3_aa: CASRDTEYNEQFF

v_call: TRBV12-3/TRBV12-4
j_call: TRBJ2-1
cdr3_aa: CASSLFLSSNNKQFF

v_call: TRBV12-3/TRBV12-4
j_call: TRBJ2-3
cdr3_aa: CASSFGGDTQYF

v_call: TRBV7-9
j_call: TRBJ2-5
cdr3_aa: CASSPRDPATQETQYF

v_call: TRBV6-1
j_call: TRBJ2-7
cdr3_aa: CASRDRGLEQYF

v_call: TRBV15
j_call: TRBJ1-2
cdr3_aa: CATSTEQGSYGYTF

v_call: TRBV29-1
j_call: TRBJ2-1
cdr3_aa: CSVTTEAYEQFF

v_call: TRBV19
j_call: TRBJ1-1
cdr3_aa: CASSITTGEDTEAFF

v_call: TRBV14
j_call: TRBJ2-1
cdr3_aa: CASSHPEGLAGGSSYNEQFF

v_call: TRBV30
j_call: TRBJ2-5
cdr3_aa: CARRQPFQETQYF

v_call: TRBV29-1
j_call: TRBJ2-1
cdr3_aa: CSAVPGNNEQFF

v_call: TRBV5-1
j_call: TRBJ2-5
cdr3_aa: CASKSYDVGGETQYF